A selection of T cell receptor beta chains follows, all from one sample in a study of cytomegalovirus exposure and HLA in healthy donors. Measured with immunoSEQ multiplex PCR; TCRdb has only the in-frame clones, and not every one. The repertoire includes some 160,000 clones, around 73% of them detected once, and roughly 5.4% sits in the top ten. Input material: PBMCs. All receptors come from a woman under 30 in good health and CMV-seropositive. The conserved cysteine and the conserved F or W are not part of the CDR3 here. Fields, in order: V gene, J gene, CDR3 protein.

V: TRBV9; J: TRBJ2-3; CDR3: ASSVAAGAGADTQY
V: TRBV11-2; J: TRBJ2-3; CDR3: ASSTDSTSGSDTQY
V: TRBV10-3; J: TRBJ1-5; CDR3: AISESGERNQPQH
V: TRBV9; J: TRBJ1-6; CDR3: ASSDGSSYNSPLH
V: TRBV18; J: TRBJ2-7; CDR3: ASSPLHTSYEQY
V: TRBV5-5; J: TRBJ1-3; CDR3: ASSLMVQSSGNTIY
V: TRBV5-4; J: TRBJ1-1; CDR3: ASSLDPGRGDTEAF
V: TRBV4-3; J: TRBJ1-6; CDR3: ASSQDKGTPLH
V: TRBV5-4; J: TRBJ2-3; CDR3: ASSSTGTDTQY
V: TRBV30; J: TRBJ2-3; CDR3: AWSVSSTDTQY
V: TRBV4-1; J: TRBJ1-1; CDR3: ASSQGEGNGGAF
V: TRBV6-1; J: TRBJ1-1; CDR3: ASSLFGQAEAF
V: TRBV5-1; J: TRBJ2-7; CDR3: ASSLAGGLNEQY
V: TRBV9; J: -; CDR3: ASSVDTGSEQY
V: TRBV4-3; J: TRBJ1-5; CDR3: ASSQDIGGNQPQH
V: TRBV6-5; J: TRBJ1-5; CDR3: ASSRHTGGDQPQH
V: TRBV6-5; J: TRBJ2-7; CDR3: ASSYAATWGSEQY
V: TRBV7-9; J: TRBJ1-5; CDR3: ASSFAGRGSNQPQH
V: TRBV7-6; J: TRBJ1-5; CDR3: ASSLDGGGFYSNQPQH
V: TRBV4-2; J: TRBJ2-7; CDR3: ASSSMGQAYEQY
V: TRBV7-9; J: TRBJ2-3; CDR3: ASSLGLAGGDTQY
V: TRBV9; J: TRBJ1-5; CDR3: ASSPHSGRNQPQH
V: TRBV4-3; J: TRBJ2-3; CDR3: ASSQAGLAGGTDTQY
V: TRBV18; J: TRBJ1-1; CDR3: ASSPPRRGGAAEAF
V: TRBV20-1; J: TRBJ1-1; CDR3: SARGGVEAF
V: TRBV19; J: TRBJ2-7; CDR3: ASSVSSVGEQY
V: TRBV20-1; J: TRBJ2-5; CDR3: SARTSVQY
V: TRBV6-1; J: TRBJ2-3; CDR3: ASSVAIPEDRAEGTDTQY
V: TRBV7-9; J: TRBJ2-2; CDR3: ASSREGHPRTGELF
V: TRBV15; J: TRBJ2-3; CDR3: ATSGYRDPDTQY
V: TRBV30; J: TRBJ2-7; CDR3: ACQGRSGPPEQY
V: TRBV7-6; J: TRBJ2-1; CDR3: ASSLAAGASYNEQF
V: TRBV13; J: TRBJ2-1; CDR3: ASSLGASGGGPPEQF
V: TRBV9; J: TRBJ1-6; CDR3: ASSVWDSLNSPLH
V: TRBV6-1; J: TRBJ1-5; CDR3: ASAPLRNQPQH
V: TRBV18; J: TRBJ1-6; CDR3: ASSQLSPGGHSPLH
V: TRBV6-1; J: TRBJ1-5; CDR3: ASEGAQNQPQH
V: TRBV6-1; J: TRBJ1-2; CDR3: ASSDLIQGASDGYT
V: TRBV27; J: TRBJ2-6; CDR3: ASSADSSGANVLT
V: TRBV7-2; J: TRBJ2-7; CDR3: ASSLARAGAVYEQY
V: TRBV5-5; J: TRBJ2-5; CDR3: ASSGTAGETQY
V: TRBV6-5; J: TRBJ1-2; CDR3: ASSYLTGTGGYGYT
V: TRBV7-2; J: TRBJ1-6; CDR3: ASSPPSNSPLH